The rows below give T cell receptor beta chains drawn from one sample of a study of blood T cell repertoires in COVID-19. Repertoires were generated with immunoSEQ multiplex PCR, while TCRdb's copy carries only in-frame clones and drops some. The sample lists 200,000 to 300,000 clones; about nine tenths were seen once. The sequenced material came from peripheral blood. Source of these receptors: a man between 25 and 39 years old with COVID-19, enrolled during active disease. Each CDR3 is given with its conserved first and last residue. Each record gives: V gene, clone size, J gene, D gene, CDR3 protein, CDR3 DNA. A D gene is named only where the DNA matches it firmly. Size values are once, few and many counts, or a class for expanded clones, and some rows have none.

TRBV5-6,-,TRBJ2-5,TRBD2,CASSPHGSGGETQYF,TGTGCCAGCAGCCCCCACGGTAGCGGGGGAGAGACCCAGTACTTC
TRBV12-5,-,TRBJ1-5,-,CASGLVAGSVNQPQHF,TGTGCTAGTGGTTTGGTGGCAGGCTCTGTGAATCAGCCCCAGCATTTT
TRBV14,once,TRBJ1-1,-,CASSPSMNTEAFF,TGTGCCAGCAGCCCGAGTATGAACACTGAAGCTTTCTTT
TRBV5-1,-,TRBJ1-3,TRBD1,CASSLQGADSSGNTIYF,TGCGCCAGCAGCTTGCAGGGGGCGGACAGCTCTGGAAACACCATATATTTT
TRBV5-1,-,TRBJ2-7,-,CASSLESGAPYF,TGCGCCAGCAGCTTGGAGTCAGGGGCCCCGTACTTC
TRBV9,-,TRBJ2-1,TRBD2,CASSVGPSGDHNEQFF,TGTGCCAGCAGCGTAGGTCCTAGCGGGGACCACAATGAGCAGTTCTTC
TRBV5-1,-,TRBJ1-1,TRBD1,CASSLDGQGDTEAFF,TGCGCCAGCAGCTTGGATGGCCAGGGGGACACTGAAGCTTTCTTT
TRBV27,-,TRBJ2-3,-,CASRPKEGGRGDTQYF,TGTGCCAGCAGACCGAAGGAGGGGGGGAGGGGAGATACGCAGTATTTT
TRBV3-1/TRBV3-2,-,TRBJ2-1,-,CASSQDTGKYNEQFF,TGTGCCAGCAGCCAAGATACAGGGAAATACAATGAGCAGTTCTTC
TRBV7-6,few,TRBJ1-1,TRBD1,CASSPGGDRMNTEAFF,TGTGCCAGCAGCCCCGGGGGGGACAGAATGAACACTGAAGCTTTCTTT
TRBV7-6,once,TRBJ1-6,TRBD1,CASSLTGAVSPLHF,TGTGCCAGCAGCTTAACAGGGGCGGTTTCACCCCTCCACTTT
TRBV6-4,-,TRBJ2-3,TRBD1,CASRRTPGQGALDTQYF,TGTGCCAGCAGGAGGACTCCGGGACAGGGGGCTTTAGATACGCAGTATTTT
TRBV7-9,-,TRBJ1-1,-,CASSFTENTEAFF,TGTGCCAGCAGTTTTACTGAGAACACTGAAGCTTTCTTT
TRBV29-1,once,TRBJ1-2,TRBD1,CSVGTGGTTNYGYTF,TGCAGCGTGGGGACAGGGGGAACAACTAACTATGGCTACACCTTC
TRBV2,-,TRBJ1-1,-,CASLLSTEAFF,TGTGCCAGCTTATTGTCCACTGAAGCTTTCTTT
TRBV5-1,-,TRBJ1-4,-,CASSLGGRNEKLFF,TGCGCCAGCAGCCTCGGGGGGCGAAATGAAAAACTGTTTTTT
TRBV6-6,-,TRBJ1-2,-,CASTPGRGVGYTF,TGTGCCAGCACCCCGGGTCGGGGAGTCGGCTACACCTTC
TRBV15,few,TRBJ1-5,-,CATSRNRDQPQHF,TGTGCCACCAGCAGGAACAGAGATCAGCCCCAGCATTTT
TRBV5-1,-,TRBJ1-2,-,CASGPGTQTEGYTF,TGCGCCAGCGGTCCCGGGACACAGACCGAGGGCTACACCTTC
TRBV4-2,once,TRBJ2-1,-,CASSQGTSGESYNEQFF,TGTGCCAGCAGCCAAGGGACTTCGGGGGAGTCCTACAATGAGCAGTTCTTC
TRBV20-1,-,TRBJ1-2,-,CSAHRDYGYTF,TGCAGTGCTCACAGGGATTATGGCTACACCTTC
TRBV2,-,TRBJ2-5,-,CASSATQETQYF,TGTGCCAGCAGTGCTACCCAAGAGACCCAGTACTTC
TRBV4-2,-,TRBJ1-2,TRBD1,CASSKTGGDLYGYTF,TGTGCCAGCAGTAAGACAGGGGGGGACCTCTATGGCTACACCTTC
TRBV27,few,TRBJ1-2,TRBD1,CASSSVDGTGYGYTF,TGTGCCAGCAGCTCAGTAGACGGGACAGGCTATGGCTACACCTTC
TRBV19,-,TRBJ1-5,TRBD1,CASSEGTGGQPQHF,TGTGCCAGTAGTGAAGGGACAGGGGGCCAGCCCCAGCATTTT
TRBV6-5,few,TRBJ2-1,TRBD2,CASSGGLAGSNEQFF,TGTGCCAGCAGCGGGGGACTAGCGGGGAGCAATGAGCAGTTCTTC
TRBV18,-,TRBJ1-2,TRBD1,CASSPPGQGSGYTF,TGTGCCAGCTCACCTCCGGGACAGGGGTCCGGCTACACCTTC
TRBV10-1,-,TRBJ1-4,-,CASSESQQDEKLFF,TGCGCCAGCAGTGAGTCCCAACAGGATGAAAAACTGTTTTTT
TRBV25-1,-,TRBJ1-2,TRBD1,CASSVGQGVPYGYTF,TGTGCCAGCAGTGTTGGACAGGGCGTCCCCTATGGCTACACCTTC
TRBV18,few,TRBJ1-6,-,CASSAQGFSSYNSPLHF,TGTGCCAGCTCGGCCCAGGGTTTTAGCTCCTATAATTCACCCCTCCACTTT
TRBV27,-,TRBJ2-7,-,CASSFSQGREQYF,TGTGCCAGCAGTTTTAGCCAGGGGCGCGAGCAGTACTTC
TRBV6-5,few,TRBJ2-7,TRBD1,CASRRQQGIPYEQYF,TGTGCCAGCAGACGTCAACAGGGGATACCCTACGAGCAGTACTTC
TRBV9,-,TRBJ2-1,TRBD1,CASSAPGTGGYNEQFF,TGTGCCAGCAGCGCCCCCGGGACAGGGGGTTATAATGAGCAGTTCTTC
TRBV10-2,once,TRBJ1-1,-,CASSEGGSTEAFF,TGCGCCAGCAGTGAGGGAGGGAGCACTGAAGCTTTCTTT
TRBV6-6,-,TRBJ1-5,TRBD1,CASSRIVRSGTGTPQPQHF,TGTGCCAGCAGTCGGATCGTTAGATCCGGGACAGGGACTCCTCAGCCCCAGCATTTT
TRBV7-2,-,TRBJ1-1,-,CASSLPARRTEAFF,TGTGCCAGCAGCTTACCCGCCCGGAGAACTGAAGCTTTCTTT
TRBV10-3,-,TRBJ1-1,-,CAIRSSGRWTEAFF,TGTGCCATCAGGAGCTCAGGGCGATGGACTGAAGCTTTCTTT
TRBV9,-,TRBJ2-2,TRBD2,CASSALLAGGLSAGELFF,TGTGCCAGCAGCGCCCTACTAGCGGGGGGGTTAAGCGCCGGGGAGCTGTTTTTT